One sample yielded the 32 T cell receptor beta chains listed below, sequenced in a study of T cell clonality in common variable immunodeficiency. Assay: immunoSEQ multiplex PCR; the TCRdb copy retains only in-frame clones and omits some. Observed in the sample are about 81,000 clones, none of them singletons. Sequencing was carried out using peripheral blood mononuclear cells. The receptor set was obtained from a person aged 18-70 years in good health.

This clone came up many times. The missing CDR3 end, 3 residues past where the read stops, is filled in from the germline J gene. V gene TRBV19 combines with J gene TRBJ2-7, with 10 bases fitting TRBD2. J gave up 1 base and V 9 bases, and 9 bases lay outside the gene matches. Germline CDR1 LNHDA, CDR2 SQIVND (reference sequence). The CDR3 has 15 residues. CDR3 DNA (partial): TGTGCCAGCAGATCTAGCGGGAGTGCGTCCTACGAG. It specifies CASRSSGSASYE. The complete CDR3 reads CASRSSGSASYEQYF.

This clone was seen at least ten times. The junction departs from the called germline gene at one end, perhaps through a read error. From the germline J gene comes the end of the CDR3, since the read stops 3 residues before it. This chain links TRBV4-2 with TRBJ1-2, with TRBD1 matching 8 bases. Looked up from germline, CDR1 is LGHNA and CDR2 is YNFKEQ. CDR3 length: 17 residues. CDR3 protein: CASSHGGGQGINYGYTF. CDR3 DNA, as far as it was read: TGCGCCAGCAGCCACGGGGGCGGACAGGGAATTAACTATGGC.

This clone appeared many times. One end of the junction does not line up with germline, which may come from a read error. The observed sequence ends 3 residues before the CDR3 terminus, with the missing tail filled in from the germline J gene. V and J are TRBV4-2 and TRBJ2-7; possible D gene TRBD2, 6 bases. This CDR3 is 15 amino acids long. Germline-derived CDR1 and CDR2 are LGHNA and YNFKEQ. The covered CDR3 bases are TGCGCCAGCAGCCAAGATGATAGCGGCTCCTACGAG. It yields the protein CASSQDDSGSYE. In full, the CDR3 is CASSQDDSGSYEQYF.

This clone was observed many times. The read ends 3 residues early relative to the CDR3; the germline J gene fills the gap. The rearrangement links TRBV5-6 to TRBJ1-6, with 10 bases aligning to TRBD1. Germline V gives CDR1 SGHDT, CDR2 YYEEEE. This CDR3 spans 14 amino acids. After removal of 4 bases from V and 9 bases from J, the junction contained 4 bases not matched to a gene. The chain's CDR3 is CASSLRDRGSPLHF. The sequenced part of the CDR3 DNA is TGTGCCAGCAGCCTCCGGGACAGGGGTTCACCC. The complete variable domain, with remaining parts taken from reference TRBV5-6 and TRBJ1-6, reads DAGVTQSPTHLIKTRGQQVTLRCSPKSGHDTVSWYQQALGQGPQFIFQYYEEEERQRGNFPDRFSGHQFPNYSSELNVNALLLGDSALYLCASSLRDRGSPLHFGNGTRLTVT.

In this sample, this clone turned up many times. The sequenced CDR3 bases are TGCAGTGCTAGAGATACTAGGGGGATGGAGACC. Protein product: CSARDTRGMET. The entire CDR3 is CSARDTRGMETQYF. The rearrangement joins TRBV20-1 to TRBJ2-5, with D perhaps matching TRBD1 (6 bases). The read stops 3 residues short of the end of the CDR3; the missing end is completed from the germline J gene. The CDR3 is 14 residues long. Germline lookup yields CDR1 DFQATT and CDR2 SNEGSKA (reference sequence). Trimming took 0 bases from V and 5 from J, leaving 13 bases between them.

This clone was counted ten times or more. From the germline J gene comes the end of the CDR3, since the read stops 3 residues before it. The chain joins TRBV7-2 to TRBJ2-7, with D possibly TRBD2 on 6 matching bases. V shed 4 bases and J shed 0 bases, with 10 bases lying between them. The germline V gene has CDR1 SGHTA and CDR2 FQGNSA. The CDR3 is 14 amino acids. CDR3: CASSSGLFSYEQYF. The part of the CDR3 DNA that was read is TGTGCCAGCAGCTCGGGACTCTTCTCCTACGAG.

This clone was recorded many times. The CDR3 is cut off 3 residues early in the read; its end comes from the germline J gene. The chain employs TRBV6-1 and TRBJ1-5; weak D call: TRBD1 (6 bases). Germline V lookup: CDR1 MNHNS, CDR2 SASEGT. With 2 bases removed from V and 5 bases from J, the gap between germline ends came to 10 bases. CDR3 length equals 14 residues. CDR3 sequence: CASSEWGGHQPQHF. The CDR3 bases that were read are TGTGCCAGCAGTGAATGGGGGGGCCATCAGCCC.

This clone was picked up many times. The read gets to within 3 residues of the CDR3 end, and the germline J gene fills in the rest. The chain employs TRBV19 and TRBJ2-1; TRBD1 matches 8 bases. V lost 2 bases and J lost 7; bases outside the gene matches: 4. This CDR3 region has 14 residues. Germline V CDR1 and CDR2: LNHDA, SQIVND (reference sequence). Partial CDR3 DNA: TGTGCCAGTAGTATACAGGGGGCTAGGAATGAG. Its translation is CASSIQGARNE. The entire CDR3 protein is CASSIQGARNEQFF.

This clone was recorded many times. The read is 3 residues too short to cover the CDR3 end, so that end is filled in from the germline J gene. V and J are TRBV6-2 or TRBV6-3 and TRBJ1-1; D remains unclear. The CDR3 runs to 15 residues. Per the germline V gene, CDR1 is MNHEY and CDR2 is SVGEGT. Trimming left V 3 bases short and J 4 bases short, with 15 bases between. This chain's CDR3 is CASSYSGFWTTEAFF. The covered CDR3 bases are TGTGCCAGCAGTTATAGCGGTTTCTGGACCACTGAA.

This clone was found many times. The covered CDR3 bases are TGTGCCAGCAGCTGGGGACAGAGGAATGAAAAA. This gives the protein CASSWGQRNEK. The complete CDR3 protein is CASSWGQRNEKLFF. This rearrangement joins TRBV5-4 to TRBJ1-4; 7 nucleotides line up with TRBD1. The DNA ends 3 residues before the CDR3 does, and the rest of the CDR3 is filled in from the germline J gene. CDR3 size: 14 residues. Trimming cost V 3 bases and J 5 bases; bases outside gene matches: 4. Germline V gene lookup returns CDR1 SGHNT and CDR2 YYREEE (reference sequence).

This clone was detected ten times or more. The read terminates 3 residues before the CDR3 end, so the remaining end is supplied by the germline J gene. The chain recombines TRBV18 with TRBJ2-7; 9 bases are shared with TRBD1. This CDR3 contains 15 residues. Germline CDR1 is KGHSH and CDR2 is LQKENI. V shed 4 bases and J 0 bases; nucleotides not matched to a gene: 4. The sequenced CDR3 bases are TGTGCCAGCTCACAGGGACAGGGTTCCTCCTACGAG. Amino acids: CASSQGQGSSYE. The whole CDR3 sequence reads CASSQGQGSSYEQYF.

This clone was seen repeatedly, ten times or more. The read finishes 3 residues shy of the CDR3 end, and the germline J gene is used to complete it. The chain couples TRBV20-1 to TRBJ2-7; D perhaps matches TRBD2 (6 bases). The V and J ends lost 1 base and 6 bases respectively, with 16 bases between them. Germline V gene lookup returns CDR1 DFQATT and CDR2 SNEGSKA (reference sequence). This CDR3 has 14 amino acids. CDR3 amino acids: CSARGEAGTGEQYF. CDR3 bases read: TGCAGTGCTAGAGGCGAAGCAGGGACTGGCGAG.

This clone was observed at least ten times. CDR3: CSASLDSSGNTIYF. The covered CDR3 bases are TGCAGTGCTAGCTTAGACAGCTCTGGAAACACC. This chain joins TRBV20-1 and TRBJ1-3; tentative D call: TRBD1 (5 bases). The sequence runs out 3 residues before the end of the CDR3; the remainder is reconstructed from the germline J gene. CDR3 length: 14 residues. Germline loops: CDR1 DFQATT, CDR2 SNEGSKA (reference sequence). V was clipped by 3 bases and J by 0 bases, with 9 bases between them.

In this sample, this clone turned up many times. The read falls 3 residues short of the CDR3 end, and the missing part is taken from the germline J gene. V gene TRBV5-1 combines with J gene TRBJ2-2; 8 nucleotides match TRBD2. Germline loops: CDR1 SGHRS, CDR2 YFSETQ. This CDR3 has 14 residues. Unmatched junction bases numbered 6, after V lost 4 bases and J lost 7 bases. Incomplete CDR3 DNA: TGCGCCAGCAGCACGGGGGGGACGATCGGGGAG. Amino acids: CASSTGGTIGE. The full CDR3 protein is CASSTGGTIGELFF. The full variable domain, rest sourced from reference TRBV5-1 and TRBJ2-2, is KAGVTQTPRYLIKTRGQQVTLSCSPISGHRSVSWYQQTPGQGLQFLFEYFSETQRNKGNFPGRFSGRQFSNSRSEMNVSTLELGDSALYLCASSTGGTIGELFFGEGSRLTVL.

Incomplete CDR3 DNA: TGTGCCAGCAGCTTAGAAACGGGGGTCTCCTACGAG. This gives the protein CASSLETGVSYE. The whole CDR3 region reads CASSLETGVSYEQYF. The chain combines TRBV7-9 with TRBJ2-7; tentative D call: TRBD2 (6 bases). The CDR3 goes on 3 residues after the read ends, and that part is filled in from the germline J gene. The germline V and J ends were trimmed by 1 base and 0 bases, with 10 bases remaining between them. The CDR3 extends over 15 amino acids. The germline gives CDR1 SEHNR, CDR2 FQNEAQ (reference sequence).

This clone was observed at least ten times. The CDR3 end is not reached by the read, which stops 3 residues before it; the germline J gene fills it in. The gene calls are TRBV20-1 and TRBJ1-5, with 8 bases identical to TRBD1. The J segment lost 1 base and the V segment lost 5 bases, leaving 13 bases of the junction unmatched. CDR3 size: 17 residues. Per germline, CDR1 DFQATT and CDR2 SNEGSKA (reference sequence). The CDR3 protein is CSAGPGTGLGSNQPQHF. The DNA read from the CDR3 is TGCAGTGCTGGCCCCGGGACAGGTTTGGGGAGCAATCAGCCC.

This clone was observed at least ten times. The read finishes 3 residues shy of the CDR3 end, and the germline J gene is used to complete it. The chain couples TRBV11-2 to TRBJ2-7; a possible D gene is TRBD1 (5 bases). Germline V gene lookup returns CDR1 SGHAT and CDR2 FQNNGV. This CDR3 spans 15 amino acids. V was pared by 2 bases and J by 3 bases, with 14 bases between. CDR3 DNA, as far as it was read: TGTGCCAGCAGCTTAACCAGGGAACATGACTACGAG. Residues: CASSLTREHDYE. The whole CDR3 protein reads CASSLTREHDYEQYF.

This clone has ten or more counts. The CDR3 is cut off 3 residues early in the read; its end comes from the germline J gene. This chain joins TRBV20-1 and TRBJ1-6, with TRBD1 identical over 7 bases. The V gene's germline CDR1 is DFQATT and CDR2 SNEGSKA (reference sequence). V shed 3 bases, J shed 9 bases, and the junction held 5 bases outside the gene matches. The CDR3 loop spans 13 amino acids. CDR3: CSASTGEFSPLHF. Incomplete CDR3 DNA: TGCAGTGCTAGTACAGGGGAGTTTTCACCC.

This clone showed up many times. The CDR3 here is CASSPGWGSYGYTF. The part of the CDR3 DNA that was read is TGTGCCAGCAGCCCAGGATGGGGCTCCTATGGC. V is TRBV7-2 and J is TRBJ1-2, with a weak D call TRBD1 (5 bases). The read gets to within 3 residues of the CDR3 end, and the germline J gene fills in the rest. The CDR3 sequence is 14 residues long. Germline lookup yields CDR1 SGHTA and CDR2 FQGNSA. V lost 5 bases to trimming and J lost 4 bases, with 14 bases between them.

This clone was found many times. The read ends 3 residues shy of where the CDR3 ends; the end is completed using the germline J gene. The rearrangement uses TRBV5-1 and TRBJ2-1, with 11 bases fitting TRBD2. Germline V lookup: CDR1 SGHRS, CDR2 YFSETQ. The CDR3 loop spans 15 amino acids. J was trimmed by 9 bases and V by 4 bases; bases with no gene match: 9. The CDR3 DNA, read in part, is TGCGCCAGCAGCACCGGGACTAGCGGCTCGGCTGAG. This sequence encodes CASSTGTSGSAE. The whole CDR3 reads CASSTGTSGSAEQFF.

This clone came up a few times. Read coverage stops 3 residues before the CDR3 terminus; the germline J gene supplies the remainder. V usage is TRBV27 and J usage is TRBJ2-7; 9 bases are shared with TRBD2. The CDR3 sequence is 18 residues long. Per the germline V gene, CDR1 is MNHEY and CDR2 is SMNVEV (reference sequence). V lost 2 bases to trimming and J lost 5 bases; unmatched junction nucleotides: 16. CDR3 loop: CASSLGLAGRGLRDEQYF. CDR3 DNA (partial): TGTGCCAGCAGTTTAGGGCTAGCGGGGCGGGGGTTGCGGGACGAG.

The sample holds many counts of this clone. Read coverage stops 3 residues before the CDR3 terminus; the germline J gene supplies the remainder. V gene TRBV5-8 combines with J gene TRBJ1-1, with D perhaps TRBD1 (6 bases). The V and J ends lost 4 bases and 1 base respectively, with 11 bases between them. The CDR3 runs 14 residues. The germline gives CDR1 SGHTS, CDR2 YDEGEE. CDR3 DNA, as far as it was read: TGTGCCAGCAGCGATCAGGACAGGAACACTGAA. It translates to CASSDQDRNTE. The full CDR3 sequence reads CASSDQDRNTEAFF. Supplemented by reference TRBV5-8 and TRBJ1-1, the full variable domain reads EAGVTQSPTHLIKTRGQQATLRCSPISGHTSVYWYQQALGLGLQFLLWYDEGEERNRGNFPPRFSGRQFPNYSSELNVNALELEDSALYLCASSDQDRNTEAFFGQGTRLTVV.

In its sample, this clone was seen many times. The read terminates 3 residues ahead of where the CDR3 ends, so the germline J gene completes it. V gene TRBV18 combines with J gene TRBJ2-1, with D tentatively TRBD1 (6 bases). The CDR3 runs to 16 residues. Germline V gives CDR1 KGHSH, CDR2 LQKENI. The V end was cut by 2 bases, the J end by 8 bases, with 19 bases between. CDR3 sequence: CASSPNVHGSGDEQFF. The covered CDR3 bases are TGTGCCAGCTCACCAAATGTTCACGGGTCAGGGGATGAG.

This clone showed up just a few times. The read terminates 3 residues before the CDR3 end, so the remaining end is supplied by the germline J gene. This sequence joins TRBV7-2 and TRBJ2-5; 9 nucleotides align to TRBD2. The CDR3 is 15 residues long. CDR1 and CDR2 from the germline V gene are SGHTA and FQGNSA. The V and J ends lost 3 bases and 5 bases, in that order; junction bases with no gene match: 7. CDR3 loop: CASSFVSGSGETQYF. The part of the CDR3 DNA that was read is TGTGCCAGCAGCTTCGTTAGCGGGAGTGGGGAGACC.

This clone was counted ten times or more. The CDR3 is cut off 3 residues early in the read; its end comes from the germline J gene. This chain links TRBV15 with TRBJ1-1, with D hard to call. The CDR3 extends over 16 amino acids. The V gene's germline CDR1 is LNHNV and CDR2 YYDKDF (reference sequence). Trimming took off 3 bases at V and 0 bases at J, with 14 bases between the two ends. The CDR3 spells CATSSSRAGMNTEAFF. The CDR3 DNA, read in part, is TGTGCCACCAGCAGTTCCCGGGCGGGGATGAACACTGAA.

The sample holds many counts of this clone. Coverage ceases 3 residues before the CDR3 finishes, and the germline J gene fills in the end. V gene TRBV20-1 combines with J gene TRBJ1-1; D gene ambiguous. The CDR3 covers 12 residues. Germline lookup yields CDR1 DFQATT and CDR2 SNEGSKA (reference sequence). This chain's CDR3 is CSARFERGPAFF. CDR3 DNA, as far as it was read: TGCAGTGCTAGATTTGAGCGTGGTCCA.

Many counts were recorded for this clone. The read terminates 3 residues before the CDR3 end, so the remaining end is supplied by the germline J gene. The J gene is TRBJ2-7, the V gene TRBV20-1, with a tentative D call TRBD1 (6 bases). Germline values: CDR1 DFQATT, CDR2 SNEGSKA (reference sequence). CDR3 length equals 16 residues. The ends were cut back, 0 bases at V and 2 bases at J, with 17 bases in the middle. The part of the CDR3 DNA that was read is TGCAGTGCTAGAGATCTCCGGGACACAACTCCCTACGAG. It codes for CSARDLRDTTPYE. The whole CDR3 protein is CSARDLRDTTPYEQYF.

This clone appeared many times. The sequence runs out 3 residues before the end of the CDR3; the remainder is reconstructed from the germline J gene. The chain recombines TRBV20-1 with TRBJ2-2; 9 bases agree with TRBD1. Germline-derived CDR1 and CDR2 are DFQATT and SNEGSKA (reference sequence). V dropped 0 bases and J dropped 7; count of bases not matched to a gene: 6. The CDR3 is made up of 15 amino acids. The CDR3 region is CSARDRDRVDGELFF. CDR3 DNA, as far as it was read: TGCAGTGCTAGAGACCGGGACAGGGTCGACGGGGAG.

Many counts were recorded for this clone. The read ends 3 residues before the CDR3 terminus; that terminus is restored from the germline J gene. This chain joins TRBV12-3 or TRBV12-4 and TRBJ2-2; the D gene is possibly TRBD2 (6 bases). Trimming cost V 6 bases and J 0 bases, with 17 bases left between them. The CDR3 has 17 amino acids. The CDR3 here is CASRGGPGRTNTGELFF. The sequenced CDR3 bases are TGTGCCAGCAGGGGGGGACCGGGACGTACGAACACCGGGGAG.

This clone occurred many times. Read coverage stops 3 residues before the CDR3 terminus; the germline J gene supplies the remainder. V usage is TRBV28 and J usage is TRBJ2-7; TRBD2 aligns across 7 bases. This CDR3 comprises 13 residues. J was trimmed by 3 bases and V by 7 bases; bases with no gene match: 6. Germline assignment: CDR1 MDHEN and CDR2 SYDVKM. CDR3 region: CASIRGRGYEQYF. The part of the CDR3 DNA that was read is TGTGCCAGCATCCGCGGGAGAGGCTACGAG.

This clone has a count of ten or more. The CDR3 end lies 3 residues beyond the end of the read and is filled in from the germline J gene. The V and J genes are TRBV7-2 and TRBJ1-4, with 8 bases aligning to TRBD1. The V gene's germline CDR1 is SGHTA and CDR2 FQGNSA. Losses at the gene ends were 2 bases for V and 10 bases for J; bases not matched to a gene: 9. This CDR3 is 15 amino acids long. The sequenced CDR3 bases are TGTGCCAGCAGCTTATCAACCGGGACAGGCACAAAA. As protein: CASSLSTGTGTK. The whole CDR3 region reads CASSLSTGTGTKLFF.

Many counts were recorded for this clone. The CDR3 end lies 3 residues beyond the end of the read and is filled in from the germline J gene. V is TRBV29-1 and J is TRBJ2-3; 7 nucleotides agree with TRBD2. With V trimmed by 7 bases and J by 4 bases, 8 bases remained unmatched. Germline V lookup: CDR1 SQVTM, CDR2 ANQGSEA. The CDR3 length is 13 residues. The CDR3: CSGSSGTPDTQYF. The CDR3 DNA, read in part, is TGCAGCGGGTCTAGCGGCACTCCAGATACG.